This passage covers 16 T cell receptor beta chains from one sample sequenced in a study of blood T cell repertoires in COVID-19. The protocol was immunoSEQ multiplex PCR, while the TCRdb copy is restricted to in-frame clones and leaves out a portion. The sample has just over 650,000 clones; 75% to 90% are singletons. The specimen was peripheral blood. These receptors came from a woman between 18 and 29 years old with acute or convalescent COVID-19.

J is TRBJ1-5 and V is TRBV15; no definite D call. This CDR3 has 16 amino acids. The V end lost 0 bases, the J end lost 0 bases, and 9 bases lay between the germline ends. CDR1 and CDR2 from the germline V gene are LNHNV and YYDKDF (reference sequence). The CDR3 DNA follows: TGTGCCACCAGCAGAGATCGCGAGATTAGCAATCAGCCCCAGCATTTT. It specifies CATSRDREISNQPQHF.

The chain has TRBV5-1 and TRBJ1-2, with D possibly being TRBD1 (6 bases). Trimming took off 4 bases at V and 5 bases at J, with 12 bases between the two ends. CDR1 and CDR2 (germline): SGHRS, YFSETQ. The CDR3 loop spans 13 amino acids. This CDR3 is CASSATGSYGYTF. The DNA of the CDR3 is TGCGCCAGCAGCGCAACAGGGTCTTATGGCTACACCTTC.

Comment on this clone: A read error may produce the germline difference seen at one junction end. The chain has TRBV2 and TRBJ2-7; TRBD1 agrees at 11 bases. This CDR3 region has 14 residues. Germline-derived CDR1 and CDR2 are SNHLY and FYNNEI. The CDR3 DNA reads TGTGCCACCAGTAAAGGGACAGGGGGTGACGAGCAGTACTTC. It is translated as CATSKGTGGDEQYF.

The V gene is TRBV4-2, the J gene TRBJ1-2, with 12 bases identical to TRBD1. V lost 4 bases, J lost 6 bases, and 18 bases stayed unmatched. The CDR3 sequence is 19 residues long. Per germline, CDR1 LGHNA and CDR2 YNFKEQ. CDR3 DNA: TGTGCCAGCAGCCTCGACCTAGGGACAGGGGGCGAAAGGTCGGATGGCTACACCTTC. It codes for CASSLDLGTGGERSDGYTF.

The V and J genes are TRBV7-9 and TRBJ1-5; TRBD1 agrees at 8 bases. The CDR3 is made up of 15 amino acids. Per germline, CDR1 SEHNR and CDR2 FQNEAQ (reference sequence). V was pared by 5 bases and J by 2 bases, with 5 bases of the junction left unmatched. The CDR3 DNA reads as TGTGCCAGCAGCCAAAAGGGACAGGGCAATCAGCCCCAGCATTTT. It yields the protein CASSQKGQGNQPQHF.

This clone has only one observation. The chain links TRBV3-1 (or the pseudogene TRBV3-2) to TRBJ2-2; TRBD2 matches at 7 bases. J lost 4 bases, V lost 0 bases, and 14 bases had no gene match. This CDR3 is 19 amino acids long. Germline values: CDR1 LGHDT, CDR2 YNNKEL (reference sequence). This CDR3 is CASSQDSSLTGGTTGELFF. Here the CDR3 DNA reads TGTGCCAGCAGCCAAGATAGCTCCCTCACCGGGGGGACCACCGGGGAGCTGTTTTTT.

This chain links TRBV4-3 with TRBJ2-2, with TRBD2 as a possible D gene (5 bases). The CDR3 loop spans 15 amino acids. CDR1 is LGHNA, CDR2 YSLEER, per germline. Trimming took off 0 bases at V and 8 bases at J, with 13 bases between the two ends. The CDR3 here is CASSQDPEVIGELFF. The CDR3 bases are TGCGCCAGCAGCCAAGATCCGGAGGTCATAGGGGAGCTGTTTTTT.

The gene calls are TRBV19 and TRBJ1-5; 9 positions agree with TRBD1. Germline CDR1 LNHDA, CDR2 SQIVND (reference sequence). Germline trimming cut 1 base from V and 1 base from J; bases unmatched to any gene: 20. The CDR3 is 22 amino acids. The CDR3 DNA follows: TGTGCCAGTAGTATAGGACTACGTGCCGGGACAGGGAATTCTTACAGCAATCAGCCCCAGCATTTT. Protein sequence: CASSIGLRAGTGNSYSNQPQHF.

The rearrangement joins TRBV12-5 to TRBJ2-1, with a tentative D call TRBD1 (5 bases). This CDR3 contains 18 residues. CDR1 is LGHNT and CDR2 is FRNRAP in the germline V gene. Trimming took off 0 bases at V and 0 bases at J, with 15 bases between the two ends. Here the CDR3 DNA reads TGTGCTAGTGGTTTGGTAGGGGCGAGAACCTCCTCCTACAATGAGCAGTTCTTC. It codes for CASGLVGARTSSYNEQFF.

The chain couples TRBV7-9 to TRBJ2-3; D gene unclear. CDR1 and CDR2 (germline): SEHNR, FQNEAQ (reference sequence). This CDR3 is 15 amino acids long. Between the trimmed V and J ends, which lost 1 base and 0 bases, there was a span of 8 bases. CDR3 sequence: CASSLGVISTDTQYF. In nucleotides, the CDR3 is TGTGCCAGCAGCTTAGGTGTAATTAGCACAGATACGCAGTATTTT.

The genes are TRBV3-1 (or the pseudogene TRBV3-2) and TRBJ2-7; the D is unclear. Germline assignment: CDR1 LGHDT and CDR2 YNNKEL (reference sequence). This CDR3 is built from 14 residues. The V end was cut by 1 base, the J end by 3 bases, with 10 bases between. The CDR3 DNA sequence: TGTGCCAGCAGCCAAGGGGCCGAAATCTACGAGCAGTACTTC. The encoded protein is CASSQGAEIYEQYF.

This chain joins TRBV10-2 and TRBJ1-2; possible D gene TRBD1, 6 bases. Germline assignment: CDR1 WSHSY and CDR2 SAAADI. The CDR3 has 13 amino acids. V was clipped by 3 bases and J by 8 bases, with 13 bases between them. The CDR3 protein is CASSEGGFLGYTF. CDR3 coding DNA: TGCGCCAGCAGTGAAGGGGGTTTCTTAGGCTACACCTTC.

Concerning this clone: Here the CDR3 omits its conserved ending phenylalanine or tryptophan, so a read error is the likely source. The DNA is left out, because the CDR3 cannot be placed on it with certainty; the CDR3 is given as TCRdb lists it. The chain combines TRBV7-2 with TRBJ2-3; no DNA check was done on the table's D call, TRBD2. The germline V gene has CDR1 SGHTA and CDR2 FQGNSA. Both ends counted, the CDR3 spans 13 residues. CDR3 amino acids: CASSLNSGGFPSI.

This sequence joins TRBV4-1 and TRBJ1-5; D may be TRBD1 (5 bases). Germline CDR1 and CDR2: MGHRA and YSYEKL. V lost 0 bases to trimming and J lost 7 bases, with 16 bases between them. This CDR3 has 16 amino acids. CDR3 amino acids: CASSQEPEGAGQPQHF. CDR3 DNA sequence: TGCGCCAGCAGCCAAGAGCCTGAAGGGGCGGGACAGCCCCAGCATTTT.

The chain is built from TRBV15 and TRBJ2-1; 7 positions agree with TRBD2. With 7 bases clipped from V and 7 bases from J, the junction kept 7 bases outside the gene matches. Germline loops: CDR1 LNHNV, CDR2 YYDKDF (reference sequence). The CDR3 length is 13 residues. The CDR3 coding sequence is TGTGCCACCACCCCATGGGGGGGGAATGAGCAGTTCTTC. Translation: CATTPWGGNEQFF.

The chain joins TRBV27 to TRBJ2-7; possibly TRBD1 for D (6 bases). V was shortened by 6 bases and J by 4 bases, with 10 bases between the two germline ends. This CDR3 has 12 amino acids. Germline CDR1 and CDR2: MNHEY and SMNVEV (reference sequence). The CDR3 loop is CASRQQGYEQYF. As DNA, the CDR3 is TGTGCCAGCAGGCAACAGGGTTACGAGCAGTACTTC.